The sequence of this T cell receptor (beta chain) was determined in a study of cytomegalovirus exposure and HLA in healthy donors. General observations from the study: There were under 200 TCR beta chains listed as cytomegalovirus-associated. A later analysis found common viral pathogens apparently linked to several of the most significant clusters.

Participants comprised healthy donors of bone marrow. The CDR3 totals 14 residues. Germline CDR1 SGHTA, CDR2 FQGNSA. V trimming: 3 bases; J trimming: 3 bases; junction bases outside the gene matches: 2. Worth noting for this clone: Its specificity is not known.

PCR was performed using 60 Vbeta and 13 Jbeta primers. Sequencing used immunoSEQ multiplex PCR; TCRdb keeps in-frame clones, though not all of them. The sample lists tens of thousands of clones; approximately 78% were seen once. This receptor was taken from a male donor in good health and CMV-seropositive. Material: PBMCs. The chain has TRBV7-2 and TRBJ1-5; 7 positions agree with TRBD1. CDR3 protein: CASSLGQNNQPQHF. DNA for the CDR3: TGTGCCAGCAGCTTGGGACAGAACAATCAGCCCCAGCATTTT. Drawing the rest from reference TRBV7-2 and TRBJ1-5, the complete variable domain is GAGVSQSPSNKVTEKGKDVELRCDPISGHTALYWYRQSLGQGLEFLIYFQGNSAPDKSGLPSDRFSAERTGGSVSTLTIQRTQQEDSAVYLCASSLGQNNQPQHFGDGTRLSIL.